This paragraph reports one TCR beta chain. The record originates from a study of shared clonotypes between healthy human individuals. Repertoires were generated with immunoSEQ multiplex PCR, while TCRdb's copy carries only in-frame clones and drops some. The sample contains fewer than 200,000 clones, approximately 62% of which appear only once. Germline V lookup: CDR1 SGHRS, CDR2 YFSETQ. The V and J ends lost 2 bases and 6 bases respectively, with 18 bases between them. The CDR3 is made up of 15 amino acids. Sequences were obtained from memory CD4+ T cells sorted from blood. Subset of the sample: CD45RA-negative fraction. The clonotype originates from a man aged 25-45 years in good health. The chain recombines TRBV5-1 with TRBJ2-7, with D perhaps TRBD1 or TRBD2 (5 bases each). The CDR3, as DNA: TGCGCCAGCAGCTTTTCGTCACCGAATGGGGGCGAGCAGTACTTC. Its protein is CASSFSSPNGGEQYF.